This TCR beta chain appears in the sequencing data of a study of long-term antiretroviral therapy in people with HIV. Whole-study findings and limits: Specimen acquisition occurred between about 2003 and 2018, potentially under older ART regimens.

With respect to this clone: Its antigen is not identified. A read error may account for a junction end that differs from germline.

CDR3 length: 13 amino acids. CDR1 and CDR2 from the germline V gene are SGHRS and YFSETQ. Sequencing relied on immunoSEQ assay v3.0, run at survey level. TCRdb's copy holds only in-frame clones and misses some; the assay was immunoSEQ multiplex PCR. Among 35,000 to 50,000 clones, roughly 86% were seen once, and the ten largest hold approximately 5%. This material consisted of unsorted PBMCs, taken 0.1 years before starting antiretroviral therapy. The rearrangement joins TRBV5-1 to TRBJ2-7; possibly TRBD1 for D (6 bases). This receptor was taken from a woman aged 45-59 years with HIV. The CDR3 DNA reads TGCGCCAGCACCTTGGACAGTGGATACGAGCAGTACTTC. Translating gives CASTLDSGYEQYF.